These T cell receptor beta chains were read from a single sample in a study of vaccination effects on CD4 cells after COVID-19. What these receptors recognize is not known. Sequenced by immunoSEQ multiplex PCR; TCRdb stores in-frame clones only, minus some. The sample includes 71,000 or so clones, roughly 78% of them seen just once. The starting material was CD4+ T cells from PBMCs cultured with HCoV-OC43 spike peptides, obtained before COVID-19 vaccination. Receptor source: a human donor who received a COVID-19 vaccine. The CDR3 runs from the conserved cysteine through the conserved F or W. D genes are given only for firm matches. Clone size is shown for a subset of rows, as once, few, many or a class of expanded clone.

j_gene,d_gene,abundance,v_gene,CDR3aa,CDR3nt
TRBJ1-1,TRBD1,once,TRBV5-1,CASRPAGTGGRATEAFF,TGCGCCAGCAGACCGGCCGGGACAGGGGGACGTGCTACTGAAGCTTTCTTT
TRBJ1-2,TRBD1,-,TRBV5-6,CASSSMGQGSYGYTF,TGTGCCAGCAGCTCGATGGGACAGGGAAGCTATGGCTACACCTTC
TRBJ1-1,-,once,TRBV18,CASSPVENTEAFF,TGTGCCAGCTCACCAGTCGAGAACACTGAAGCTTTCTTT
TRBJ2-5,-,-,TRBV7-3,CASATQPQETQYF,TGTGCCAGCGCGACCCAGCCCCAAGAGACCCAGTACTTC
TRBJ2-3,-,-,TRBV19,CASSIEKGGDTQYF,TGTGCCAGTAGTATAGAAAAGGGAGGAGATACGCAGTATTTT
TRBJ2-1,-,once,TRBV4-1,CASSTDSRNEQFF,TGCGCCAGCAGTACAGACTCGAGGAATGAGCAGTTCTTC
TRBJ1-6,TRBD1,few,TRBV27,CASSGTGNPPLHF,TGTGCCAGCAGTGGGACAGGGAACCCACCCCTCCACTTT
TRBJ1-1,-,-,TRBV18,CASSPTLMNTEAFF,TGTGCCAGCTCACCGACACTTATGAACACTGAAGCTTTCTTT
TRBJ1-6,-,-,TRBV14,CASSRGGFDSPLHF,TGTGCCAGCAGCCGGGGCGGATTTGATTCACCCCTCCACTTT
TRBJ2-6,-,-,TRBV6-5,CASSTGSGANVLTF,TGTGCCAGCAGTACAGGGTCTGGGGCCAACGTCCTGACTTTC
TRBJ2-5,TRBD1,-,TRBV25-1,CASSAGQGVAETQYF,TGTGCCAGCAGTGCCGGACAGGGGGTGGCAGAGACCCAGTACTTC
TRBJ1-5,TRBD1,few,TRBV10-3,CAISERQGSASNQPQHF,TGTGCCATCAGTGAGCGACAGGGGTCTGCGAGCAATCAGCCCCAGCATTTT
TRBJ2-3,TRBD2,-,TRBV27,CASSLSERGPRNTQYF,TGTGCCAGCAGTTTATCGGAGCGGGGGCCCCGGAATACGCAGTATTTT
TRBJ1-6,-,few,TRBV7-2,CASSSTPTVRPLHF,TGTGCCAGCAGCTCTACGCCGACGGTCCGACCCCTCCACTTT
TRBJ1-4,-,-,TRBV5-1,CASSLAATNEKLFF,TGCGCCAGCAGCTTGGCTGCAACTAATGAAAAACTGTTTTTT
TRBJ1-2,-,few,TRBV4-2,CASSQDRYNYGYTF,TGTGCCAGCAGCCAAGACCGCTATAACTATGGCTACACCTTC
TRBJ2-2,-,few,TRBV3-1/TRBV3-2,CASSRQGGLFF,TGTGCCAGCAGCCGTCAAGGTGGGCTGTTTTTT
TRBJ2-6,-,-,TRBV7-2,CASSLAFFSGANVLTF,TGTGCCAGCAGCTTAGCTTTTTTCTCTGGGGCCAACGTCCTGACTTTC
TRBJ1-2,-,-,TRBV5-1,CASKTSPGADYGYTF,TGCGCCAGCAAAACATCCCCAGGGGCCGACTATGGCTACACCTTC
TRBJ2-1,-,-,TRBV5-5,CASSMTVPYNEQFF,TGTGCCAGCTCGATGACAGTTCCCTACAATGAGCAGTTCTTC
TRBJ2-1,-,-,TRBV18,CASSPELKNNEQFF,TGTGCCAGCTCACCAGAACTTAAAAACAATGAGCAGTTCTTC
TRBJ2-5,TRBD1,-,TRBV6-2/TRBV6-3,CASSTRPGTGRETQYF,TGTGCCAGCAGTACGCGACCCGGGACAGGGCGAGAGACCCAGTACTTC
TRBJ1-4,-,-,TRBV7-2,CASRSATNEKLFF,TGTGCCAGCAGATCGGCAACTAATGAAAAACTGTTTTTT
TRBJ1-1,TRBD1,once,TRBV6-5,CASSSRNRGSEAFF,TGTGCCAGCAGCTCTCGGAACAGGGGGTCCGAAGCTTTCTTT
TRBJ1-2,-,-,TRBV9,CASSVGGGSNYGYTF,TGTGCCAGCAGCGTAGGTGGCGGCAGTAACTATGGCTACACCTTC
TRBJ2-2,-,once,TRBV9,CASSVGRFGELFF,TGTGCCAGCAGCGTAGGGCGGTTTGGGGAGCTGTTTTTT
TRBJ1-6,TRBD1,-,TRBV4-1,CASSQEPGTGNSPLHF,TGCGCCAGCAGCCAAGAACCGGGGACAGGGAATTCACCCCTCCACTTT
TRBJ2-2,TRBD1,-,TRBV14,CASSRYGTGSTGELFF,TGTGCCAGCAGCCGTTACGGGACAGGCTCAACCGGGGAGCTGTTTTTT
TRBJ1-3,-,-,TRBV2,CASRGDAVGNTIYF,TGTGCCAGCAGGGGGGACGCGGTGGGAAACACCATATATTTT
TRBJ1-1,-,once,TRBV18,CASSGTEGTEAFF,TGTGCCAGCTCAGGGACGGAGGGCACTGAAGCTTTCTTT
TRBJ2-4,-,-,TRBV19,CASSTRTGSGNIQYF,TGTGCCAGTAGTACCAGAACAGGGTCGGGGAACATTCAGTACTTC